What follows is one TCR beta chain and its context. V shed 2 bases, J shed 1 base, and the junction held 2 bases outside the gene matches. CDR1 and CDR2 (germline): SGHRS, YFSETQ. The CDR3 contains 14 residues. The protocol was immunoSEQ multiplex PCR, while the TCRdb copy is restricted to in-frame clones and leaves out a portion. The table lists under 100,000 clones, approximately 82% of them singletons. The sample comes from a study of blood T cell repertoires in COVID-19. Study-wide context: Researchers got acute and convalescent COVID-19 samples from the United States, Italy and Spain. PBMCs, B-cell-depleted T cells, or T cells were the source of the cDNA or gDNA that made up the material.

Sequencing used peripheral blood. The source is a woman in her seventies with acute or convalescent COVID-19. The chain joins TRBV5-1 to TRBJ1-1; TRBD1 matches 7 bases. The CDR3 DNA is TGCGCCAGCAGCTTAGGGACAGCGAACACTGAAGCTTTCTTT. This encodes CASSLGTANTEAFF.